These T cell receptor beta chains were read from a single sample in a study of T cells in Graves' hyperthyroidism and ophthalmopathy. Via MiXCR, TCRdb re-called the multiplex PCR reads, giving one row per CDR3 protein. The table lists about 540,000 distinct CDR3 sequences, 46% of them singletons. The sequenced material came from peripheral blood or thyroid tissue (not recorded which). The source is a young woman with Graves' hyperthyroidism. The CDR3 runs from the conserved cysteine through the conserved F or W. A D gene is named only where the DNA matches it firmly. Expanded clones get a size class; other rows say once, few or many, or leave the size out.

J: TRBJ1-6; V: TRBV7-8; D: .; length: 13; size: many; CDR3: CASSLESNSPLHF; DNA: TGTGCCAGCAGCTTAGAGTCGAATTCACCCCTCCACTTT
J: TRBJ1-3; V: TRBV29-1; D: TRBD1; length: 15; size: few; CDR3: CSVEGGTGVENTIYF; DNA: TGCAGCGTTGAAGGGGGGACAGGGGTTGAAAACACCATATATTTT
J: TRBJ2-5; V: TRBV14; D: .; length: 11; size: many; CDR3: CASSQRETQYF; DNA: TGTGCCAGCAGCCAACGAGAGACCCAGTACTTC
J: TRBJ1-4; V: TRBV10-3; D: .; length: 14; size: many; CDR3: CAARDKTTNEKLFF; DNA: TGTGCCGCCCGGGACAAGACAACTAATGAAAAACTGTTTTTT
J: TRBJ1-5; V: TRBV24-1; D: .; length: 13; size: many; CDR3: CATSDAYGEPQHF; DNA: TGTGCCACCAGTGACGCCTACGGTGAGCCCCAGCATTTT
J: TRBJ1-3; V: TRBV7-3; D: .; length: 15; size: few; CDR3: CASSVEPDTGNTIYF; DNA: TGTGCCAGCAGCGTTGAGCCCGATACTGGAAACACCATATATTTT
J: TRBJ1-5; V: TRBV9; D: TRBD1; length: 14; size: .; CDR3: CASSYDRGYQPQHF; DNA: TGTGCCAGCAGTTATGACAGGGGTTATCAGCCCCAGCATTTT
J: TRBJ1-1; V: TRBV29-1; D: .; length: 12; size: .; CDR3: CSRGRSSTEAFF; DNA: TGCAGCAGAGGGAGGTCGAGCACTGAAGCTTTCTTT
J: TRBJ1-1; V: TRBV7-9; D: .; length: 14; size: .; CDR3: CASSSSTGVDEAFF; DNA: TGTGCCAGCAGCTCCTCGACGGGGGTAGATGAAGCTTTCTTT
J: TRBJ2-7; V: TRBV2; D: TRBD2; length: 16; size: few; CDR3: CASSPSHSGTSYEQYF; DNA: TGTGCCAGCAGTCCTTCTCATAGCGGGACCTCCTACGAGCAGTACTTC
J: TRBJ2-2; V: TRBV20-1; D: TRBD1; length: 14; size: few; CDR3: CSASPGQGYGELFF; DNA: TGCAGTGCTAGCCCTGGACAGGGCTACGGGGAGCTGTTTTTT
J: TRBJ2-7; V: TRBV5-1; D: .; length: 12; size: .; CDR3: CASSEILSEQYF; DNA: TGCGCCAGCAGCGAAATCCTGAGCGAGCAGTACTTC
J: TRBJ1-6; V: TRBV7-2; D: .; length: 14; size: .; CDR3: CASSLGHNPSPLHF; DNA: TGTGCCAGCAGCTTAGGACACAACCCCTCACCCCTCCACTTT
J: TRBJ1-2; V: TRBV7-9; D: .; length: 14; size: few; CDR3: CASSLTAGRYGYTF; DNA: TGTGCCAGCAGCTTAACGGCTGGGAGATATGGCTACACCTTC
J: TRBJ2-7; V: TRBV7-2; D: TRBD2; length: 15; size: .; CDR3: CASSPFSGASYEQYF; DNA: TGTGCCAGCTCACCTTTTAGCGGGGCTTCCTACGAGCAGTACTTC
J: TRBJ2-7; V: TRBV6-2/TRBV6-3; D: .; length: 14; size: .; CDR3: CASSYYGGNYEQYF; DNA: TGTGCCAGCAGTTACTACGGAGGGAATTACGAGCAGTACTTC
J: TRBJ2-2; V: TRBV20-1; D: TRBD1; length: 15; size: .; CDR3: CSASGQGANTGELFF; DNA: TGCAGTGCTAGTGGACAGGGGGCAAACACCGGGGAGCTGTTTTTT
J: TRBJ1-4; V: TRBV15; D: .; length: 13; size: .; CDR3: CATSTAGSEKLFF; DNA: TGTGCCACCAGCACAGCTGGGAGTGAAAAACTGTTTTTT
J: TRBJ1-1; V: TRBV7-9; D: .; length: 13; size: many; CDR3: CASSQERVTEAFF; DNA: TGTGCCAGCTCCCAAGAGAGGGTCACTGAAGCTTTCTTT
J: TRBJ2-5; V: TRBV19; D: .; length: 14; size: .; CDR3: CASSIQRDWETQYF; DNA: TGTGCCAGTAGTATTCAACGGGATTGGGAGACCCAGTACTTC
J: TRBJ1-1; V: TRBV29-1; D: TRBD1; length: 11; size: .; CDR3: CSVDGAGGAFF; DNA: TGCAGCGTTGATGGGGCAGGGGGGGCTTTCTTT
J: TRBJ1-3; V: TRBV7-3; D: .; length: 18; size: .; CDR3: CASSQSGHLMFSGNTIYF; DNA: TGTGCCAGCAGCCAATCCGGGCATTTGATGTTCTCTGGAAACACCATATATTTT
J: TRBJ1-1; V: TRBV29-1; D: .; length: 15; size: .; CDR3: CSVPGSSTSNTEAFF; DNA: TGCAGCGTCCCCGGGTCCTCCACTTCGAACACTGAAGCTTTCTTT
J: TRBJ1-2; V: TRBV2; D: TRBD1; length: 16; size: few; CDR3: CASSPGQGDLDYGYTF; DNA: TGTGCCAGCTCACCGGGACAGGGGGATTTAGACTATGGCTACACCTTC
J: TRBJ1-1; V: TRBV29-1; D: .; length: 12; size: .; CDR3: CSVGAVSTEASF; DNA: TGCAGCGTTGGGGCGGTGAGCACTGAAGCTTCCTTT
J: TRBJ1-5; V: TRBV7-8; D: .; length: 14; size: few; CDR3: CASSLQGVNQPQHF; DNA: TGTGCCAGCAGCCTCCAGGGAGTTAATCAGCCCCAGCATTTT
J: TRBJ1-2; V: TRBV20-1; D: .; length: 14; size: few; CDR3: CSWGRDAANYGYTF; DNA: TGCAGTTGGGGCCGGGACGCCGCTAACTATGGCTACACCTTC
J: TRBJ2-5; V: TRBV7-2; D: TRBD2; length: 16; size: .; CDR3: CASSPTSGTAYETQYF; DNA: TGTGCCAGCAGCCCAACTAGCGGGACCGCCTACGAGACCCAGTACTTC
J: TRBJ2-5; V: TRBV7-7; D: .; length: 15; size: once; CDR3: CASSLWADKQETRYF; DNA: TGTGCCAGCAGCTTATGGGCAGATAAACAAGAGACCCGGTACTTC
J: TRBJ2-2; V: TRBV20-1; D: TRBD1; length: 14; size: .; CDR3: CSARDLTGQGELFF; DNA: TGCAGTGCTAGAGACTTGACAGGGCAGGGGGAGCTGTTTTTT
J: TRBJ2-7; V: TRBV6-5; D: .; length: 14; size: .; CDR3: CAISYFQGSYEQYF; DNA: TGTGCCATCAGTTACTTTCAGGGGTCCTACGAGCAGTACTTC
J: TRBJ1-1; V: TRBV19; D: TRBD1; length: 14; size: once; CDR3: CASSVTGGLAEAFF; DNA: TGTGCCAGTAGTGTCACAGGGGGCTTGGCTGAAGCTTTCTTT
J: TRBJ2-7; V: TRBV10-3; D: TRBD2; length: 16; size: .; CDR3: CAIRPLGGGPIYEQYF; DNA: TGTGCCATCAGACCATTGGGGGGAGGGCCGATCTACGAGCAGTACTTC
J: TRBJ2-7; V: TRBV11-1; D: TRBD1; length: 16; size: .; CDR3: CASVSHPPGQGGEQYF; DNA: TGTGCCAGCGTTTCCCACCCCCCGGGACAGGGGGGCGAGCAGTACTTC
J: TRBJ2-1; V: TRBV29-1; D: .; length: 12; size: .; CDR3: CSVGWGACEQFF; DNA: TGCAGCGTTGGTTGGGGGGCGTGTGAGCAGTTCTTC
J: TRBJ1-3; V: TRBV2; D: .; length: 13; size: .; CDR3: CASPGTDGNTIYF; DNA: TGCGCCAGCCCGGGGACGGATGGAAACACCATATATTTT
J: TRBJ1-2; V: TRBV10-1; D: .; length: 14; size: few; CDR3: CASSPSGRSYGYTF; DNA: TGTGCCAGCAGTCCCTCGGGACGGAGCTATGGCTACACCTTC
J: TRBJ1-6; V: TRBV10-3; D: TRBD1; length: 15; size: many; CDR3: CAISLDRELYSPLHF; DNA: TGTGCCATCAGTTTAGACAGGGAACTATATTCACCCCTCCACTTT
J: TRBJ1-1; V: TRBV7-2; D: .; length: 15; size: .; CDR3: CASSLARGWGTEAFF; DNA: TGTGCCAGCAGCTTAGCCCGGGGTTGGGGCACTGAAGCTTTCTTT
J: TRBJ2-7; V: TRBV25-1; D: .; length: 14; size: .; CDR3: CASSGRASPYEQYF; DNA: TGTGCCAGCAGTGGGAGGGCCTCCCCCTACGAGCAGTACTTC